Below are 4 T cell receptor beta chains sequenced from a single sample in a study of blood T cell repertoires in COVID-19. Profiled with immunoSEQ multiplex PCR; TCRdb holds only in-frame clones, not every one. The data hold roughly 290,000 clones, with around 82% observed a single time. Sequencing was carried out using peripheral blood. The receptors were gathered from a person in their 70s with COVID-19, enrolled during active disease.

The chain combines TRBV18 with TRBJ1-1; D is undetermined. V was pared by 2 bases and J by 4 bases, with 5 bases between. The CDR3 has 12 amino acids. Per germline, CDR1 KGHSH and CDR2 LQKENI. The CDR3 reads CASSPRSTEAFF. CDR3 sequence (DNA): TGTGCCAGCTCACCAAGGAGCACTGAAGCTTTCTTT.

This clone was counted a single time. The J gene is TRBJ2-1, the V gene TRBV6-1, with 8 bases aligning to TRBD2. Germline V gene data show CDR1 as MNHNS and CDR2 as SASEGT. With 3 bases clipped from V and 6 bases from J, the junction kept 7 bases outside the gene matches. CDR3 length: 15 amino acids. The DNA for the CDR3 is TGTGCCAGCAGTGAGCTGGCGGGGGGTTTCAATGAGCAGTTCTTC. This gives the protein CASSELAGGFNEQFF.

This chain joins TRBV9 and TRBJ2-2, with D perhaps matching TRBD1 (6 bases). CDR1 is SGDLS and CDR2 is YYNGEE in the germline V gene. This CDR3 has 17 amino acids. The V and J ends lost 3 bases and 6 bases respectively, with 21 bases between them. The CDR3 DNA is TGTGCCAGCAGCGGCCGGGATCTGGGGGCGCGATCCGGGGAGCTGTTTTTT. This codes for CASSGRDLGARSGELFF.

The V and J genes are TRBV9 and TRBJ1-6; no clear D gene. Deletions cut 3 bases from V and 10 bases from J, with 5 bases between. The CDR3 has 11 amino acids. Germline V gives CDR1 SGDLS, CDR2 YYNGEE. CDR3: CASSEASPLHF. The CDR3 nucleotides are TGTGCCAGCAGCGAAGCCTCACCCCTCCACTTT.